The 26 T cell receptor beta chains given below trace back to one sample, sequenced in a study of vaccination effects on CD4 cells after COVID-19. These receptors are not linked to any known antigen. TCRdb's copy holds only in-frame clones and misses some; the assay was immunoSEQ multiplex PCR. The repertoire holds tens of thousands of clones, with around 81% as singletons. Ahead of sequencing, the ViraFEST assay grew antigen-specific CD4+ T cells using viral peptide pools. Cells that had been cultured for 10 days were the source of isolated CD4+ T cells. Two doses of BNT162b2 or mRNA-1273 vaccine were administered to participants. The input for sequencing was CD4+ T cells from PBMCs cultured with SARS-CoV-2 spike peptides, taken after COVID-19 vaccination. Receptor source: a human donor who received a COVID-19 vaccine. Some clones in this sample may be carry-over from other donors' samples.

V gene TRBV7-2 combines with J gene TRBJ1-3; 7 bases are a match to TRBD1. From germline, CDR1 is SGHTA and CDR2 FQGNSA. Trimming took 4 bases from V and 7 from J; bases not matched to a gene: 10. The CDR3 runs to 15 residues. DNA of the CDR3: TGTGCCAGCAGCTCGGTGGGACAGAGATCCAACACCATATATTTT. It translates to CASSSVGQRSNTIYF.

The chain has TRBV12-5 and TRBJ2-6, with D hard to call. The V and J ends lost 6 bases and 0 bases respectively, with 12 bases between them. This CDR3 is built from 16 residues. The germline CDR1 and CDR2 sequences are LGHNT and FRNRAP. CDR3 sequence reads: CASGPTRISGANVLTF. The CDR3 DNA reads TGTGCTAGTGGGCCTACACGGATCTCTGGGGCCAACGTCCTGACTTTC. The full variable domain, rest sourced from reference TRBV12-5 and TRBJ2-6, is DARVTQTPRHKVTEMGQEVTMRCQPILGHNTVFWYRQTMMQGLELLAYFRNRAPLDDSGMPKDRFSAEMPDATLATLKIQPSEPRDSAVYFCASGPTRISGANVLTFGAGSRLTVL.

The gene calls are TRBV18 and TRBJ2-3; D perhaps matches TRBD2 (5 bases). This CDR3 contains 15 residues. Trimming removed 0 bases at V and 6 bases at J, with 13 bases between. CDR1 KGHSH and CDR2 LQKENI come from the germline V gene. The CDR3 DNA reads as TGTGCCAGCTCACCACCGGGCCCCGCGGGCGATACGCAGTATTTT. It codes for CASSPPGPAGDTQYF.

The CDR3 spells CASSWGPVNTIYF. The CDR3 coding sequence is TGTGCCAGCAGCTGGGGACCGGTAAACACCATATATTTT. The chain recombines TRBV11-2 with TRBJ1-3, with a tentative D call TRBD1 (5 bases). Germline lookup yields CDR1 SGHAT and CDR2 FQNNGV. CDR3 length equals 13 residues. The V end lost 4 bases, the J end lost 6 bases, and 10 bases lay between the germline ends.

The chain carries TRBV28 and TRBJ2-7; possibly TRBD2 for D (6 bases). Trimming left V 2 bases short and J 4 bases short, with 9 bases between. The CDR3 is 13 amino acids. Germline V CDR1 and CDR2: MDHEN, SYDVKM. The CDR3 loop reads CASSLAGSYEQYV. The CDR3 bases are TGTGCCAGCAGTTTAGCGGGGTCTTACGAGCAGTACGTC.

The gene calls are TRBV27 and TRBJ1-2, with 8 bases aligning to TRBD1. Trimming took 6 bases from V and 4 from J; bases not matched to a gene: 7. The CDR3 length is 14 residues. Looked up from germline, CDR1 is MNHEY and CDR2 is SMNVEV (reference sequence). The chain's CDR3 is CASRPTGAGYGYTF. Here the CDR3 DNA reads TGTGCCAGCAGACCGACAGGGGCTGGCTATGGCTACACCTTC.

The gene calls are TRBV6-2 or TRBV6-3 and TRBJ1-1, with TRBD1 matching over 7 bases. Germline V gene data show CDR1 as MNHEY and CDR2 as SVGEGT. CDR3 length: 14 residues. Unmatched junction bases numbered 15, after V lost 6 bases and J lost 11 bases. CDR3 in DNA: TGTGCCAGCAGCTCCCCCGGGGGGACAGTGGACGCTTTCTTT. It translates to CASSSPGGTVDAFF.

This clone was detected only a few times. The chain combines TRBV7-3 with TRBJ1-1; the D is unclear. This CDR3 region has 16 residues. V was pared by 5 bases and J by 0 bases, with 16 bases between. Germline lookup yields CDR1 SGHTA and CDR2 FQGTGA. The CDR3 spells CASSPRRAAMNTEAFF. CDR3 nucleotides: TGTGCCAGCAGCCCCCGACGGGCAGCTATGAACACTGAAGCTTTCTTT.

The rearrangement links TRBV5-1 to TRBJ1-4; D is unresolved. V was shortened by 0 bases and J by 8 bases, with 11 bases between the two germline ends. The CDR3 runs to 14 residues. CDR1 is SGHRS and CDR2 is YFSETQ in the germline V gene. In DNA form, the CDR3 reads TGCGCCAGCAGCTTGGGACGGACGGAGGAAAAACTGTTTTTT. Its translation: CASSLGRTEEKLFF.

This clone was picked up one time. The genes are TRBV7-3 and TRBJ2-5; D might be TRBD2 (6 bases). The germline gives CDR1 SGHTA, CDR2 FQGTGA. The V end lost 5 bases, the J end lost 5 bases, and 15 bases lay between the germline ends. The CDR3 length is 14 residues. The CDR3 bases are TGTGCCAGCAGCCGTGCCCCGGGGGAGGAGACCCAGTACTTC. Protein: CASSRAPGEETQYF.

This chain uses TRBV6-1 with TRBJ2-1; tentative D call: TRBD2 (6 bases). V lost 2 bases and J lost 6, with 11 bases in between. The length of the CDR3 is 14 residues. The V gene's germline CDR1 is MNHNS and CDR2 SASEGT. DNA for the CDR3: TGTGCCAGCAGTGAAATCAGGGAGGTCAATGAGCAGTTCTTC. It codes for CASSEIREVNEQFF.

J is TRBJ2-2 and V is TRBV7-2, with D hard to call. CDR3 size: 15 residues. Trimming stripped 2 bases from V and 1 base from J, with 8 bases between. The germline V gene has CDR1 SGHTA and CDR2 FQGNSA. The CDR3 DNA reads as TGTGCCAGCAGCTTAAACACCGTGAACACCGGGGAGCTGTTTTTT. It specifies CASSLNTVNTGELFF.

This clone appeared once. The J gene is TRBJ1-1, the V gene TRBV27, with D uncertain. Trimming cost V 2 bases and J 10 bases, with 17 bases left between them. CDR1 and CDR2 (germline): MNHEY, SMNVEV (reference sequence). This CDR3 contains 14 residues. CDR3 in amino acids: CASSLEVGDLVAFF. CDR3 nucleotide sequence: TGTGCCAGCAGTTTAGAGGTTGGGGATCTAGTAGCTTTCTTT.

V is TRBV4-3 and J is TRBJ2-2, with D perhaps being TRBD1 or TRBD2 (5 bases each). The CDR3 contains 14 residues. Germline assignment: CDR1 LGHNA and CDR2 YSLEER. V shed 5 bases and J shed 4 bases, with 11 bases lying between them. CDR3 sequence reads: CASSSRAGTGELFF. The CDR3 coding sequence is TGCGCCAGCAGCTCCAGGGCGGGCACCGGGGAGCTGTTTTTT.

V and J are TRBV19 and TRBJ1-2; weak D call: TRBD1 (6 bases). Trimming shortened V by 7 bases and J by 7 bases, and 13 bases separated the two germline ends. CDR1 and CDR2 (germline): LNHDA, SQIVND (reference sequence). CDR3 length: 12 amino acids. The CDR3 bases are TGTGCCAGTAACGACAGGTCGGCTGGCTACACCTTC. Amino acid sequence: CASNDRSAGYTF.

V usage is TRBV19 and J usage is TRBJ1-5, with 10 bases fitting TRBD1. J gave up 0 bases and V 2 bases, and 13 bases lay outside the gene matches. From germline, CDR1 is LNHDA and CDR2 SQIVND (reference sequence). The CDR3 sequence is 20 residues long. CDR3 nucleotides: TGTGCCAGTAGTATAAGATCGCGACAGGGGGCGAGCGGTAGCAATCAGCCCCAGCATTTT. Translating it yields CASSIRSRQGASGSNQPQHF.

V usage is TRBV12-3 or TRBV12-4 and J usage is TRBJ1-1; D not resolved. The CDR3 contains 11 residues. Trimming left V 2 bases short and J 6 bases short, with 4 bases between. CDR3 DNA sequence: TGTGCCAGCAGTTTATTCGCTGAAGCTTTCTTT. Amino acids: CASSLFAEAFF.

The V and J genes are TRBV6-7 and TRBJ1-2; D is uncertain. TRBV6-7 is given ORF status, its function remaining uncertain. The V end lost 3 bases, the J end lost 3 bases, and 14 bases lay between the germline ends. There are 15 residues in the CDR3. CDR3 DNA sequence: TGTGCCAGCAGTTATTCTCGGGGTAGAGACTATGGCTACACCTTC. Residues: CASSYSRGRDYGYTF.

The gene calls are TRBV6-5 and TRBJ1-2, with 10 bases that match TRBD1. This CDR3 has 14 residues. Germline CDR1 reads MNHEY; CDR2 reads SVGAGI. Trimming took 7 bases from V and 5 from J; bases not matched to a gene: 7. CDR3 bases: TGTGCCAGCACTCTCCGGACAGGGGGGTATGGCTACACCTTC. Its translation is CASTLRTGGYGYTF.

The CDR3 DNA reads TGTGCCAGCAGATTCAGCGGGGGGGACTCCTACGAGCAGTACGTC. Translation: CASRFSGGDSYEQYV. V and J are TRBV5-5 and TRBJ2-7, with 10 bases matching TRBD2. Germline CDR1 is SGHKS and CDR2 is YYEKEE (reference sequence). The ends lost 5 bases at V and 0 bases at J; junction bases unmatched: 5. The CDR3 is 15 residues long.

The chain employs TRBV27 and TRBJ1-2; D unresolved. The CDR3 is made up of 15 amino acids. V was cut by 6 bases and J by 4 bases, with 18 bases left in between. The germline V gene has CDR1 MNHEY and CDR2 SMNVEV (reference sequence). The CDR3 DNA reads TGTGCCAGCAGCAAGCTAGAGGAGGGCGGCTATGGCTACACCTTC. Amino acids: CASSKLEEGGYGYTF.

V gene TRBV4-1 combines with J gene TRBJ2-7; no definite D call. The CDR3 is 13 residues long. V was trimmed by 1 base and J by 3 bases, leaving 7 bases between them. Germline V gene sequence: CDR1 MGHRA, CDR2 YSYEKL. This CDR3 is CASSQVLGYEQYV. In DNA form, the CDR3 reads TGCGCCAGCAGCCAAGTCCTCGGCTACGAGCAGTACGTC.

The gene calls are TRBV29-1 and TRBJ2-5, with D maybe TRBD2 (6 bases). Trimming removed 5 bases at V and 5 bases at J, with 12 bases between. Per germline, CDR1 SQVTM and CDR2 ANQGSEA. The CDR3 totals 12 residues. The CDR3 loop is CSVNGGQETQYF. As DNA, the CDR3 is TGCAGCGTTAACGGGGGTCAGGAGACCCAGTACTTC. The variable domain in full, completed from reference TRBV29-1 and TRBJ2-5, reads SAVISQKPSRDICQRGTSLTIQCQVDSQVTMMFWYRQQPGQSLTLIATANQGSEATYESGFVIDKFPISRPNLTFSTLTVSNMSPEDSSIYLCSVNGGQETQYFGPGTRLLVL.

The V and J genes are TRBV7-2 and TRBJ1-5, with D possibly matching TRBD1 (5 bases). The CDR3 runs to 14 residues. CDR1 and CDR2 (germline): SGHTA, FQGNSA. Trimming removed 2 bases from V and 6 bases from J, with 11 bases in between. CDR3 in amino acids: CASSLSRGSQPQHF. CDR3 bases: TGTGCCAGCAGCTTAAGCCGGGGCAGTCAGCCCCAGCATTTT.

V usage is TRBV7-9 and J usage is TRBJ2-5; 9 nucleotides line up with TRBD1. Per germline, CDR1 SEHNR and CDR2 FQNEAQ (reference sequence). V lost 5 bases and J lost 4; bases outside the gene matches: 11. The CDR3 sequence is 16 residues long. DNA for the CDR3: TGTGCCAGCAGCCCGGGGACAGGGTCGTCGGCAGAGACCCAGTACTTC. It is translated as CASSPGTGSSAETQYF. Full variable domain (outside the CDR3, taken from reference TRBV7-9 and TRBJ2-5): DTGVSQNPRHKITKRGQNVTFRCDPISEHNRLYWYRQTLGQGPEFLTYFQNEAQLEKSRLLSDRFSAERPKGSFSTLEIQRTEQGDSAMYLCASSPGTGSSAETQYFGPGTRLLVL.

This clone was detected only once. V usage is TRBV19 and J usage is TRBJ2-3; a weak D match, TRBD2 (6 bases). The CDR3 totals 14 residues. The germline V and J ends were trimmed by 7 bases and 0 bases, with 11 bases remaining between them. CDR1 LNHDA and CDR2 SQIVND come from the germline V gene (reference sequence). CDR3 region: CASNSLASTDTQYF. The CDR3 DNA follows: TGTGCCAGTAACTCTCTAGCGAGCACAGATACGCAGTATTTT.